The present entry profiles one T cell receptor (beta chain) with its context. The antigen remains unidentified. The assay was immunoSEQ multiplex PCR, and TCRdb's table has in-frame clones only and misses some. In the table there are under 35,000 clones, approximately 80% of which are singletons. The data belong to a study of T cells in narcolepsy. Looking at the study overall: Donors had narcolepsy type 1 or type 2, or were healthy controls. Points from the study as a whole: Autoreactive clonotypes reportedly recurred in blood of same and different patients, not controls.

This receptor was identified in a human donor in good health. The material sequenced was memory (CD45RA-) CD4+ T cells from blood.

Written as DNA, the CDR3 is TGTGCCAGCAGCGGGGGACGGACAGTAAAAGCCAAAAACATTCAGTACTTC. It is translated as CASSGGRTVKAKNIQYF. The chain has TRBV7-2 and TRBJ2-4; D is possibly TRBD1 (6 bases). Trimming removed 5 bases at V and 0 bases at J, with 17 bases between. The germline V gene encodes CDR1 SGHTA and CDR2 FQGNSA. The CDR3 consists of 17 residues. The variable domain in full, completed from reference TRBV7-2 and TRBJ2-4, reads GAGVSQSPSNKVTEKGKDVELRCDPISGHTALYWYRQSLGQGLEFLIYFQGNSAPDKSGLPSDRFSAERTGGSVSTLTIQRTQQEDSAVYLCASSGGRTVKAKNIQYFGAGTRLSVL.